This T cell receptor beta chain was identified during a study of T cell repertoires in cytomegalovirus infection. Study in general: The public TCR beta signatures pointed to both CMV infection and matching HLA type.

Overall study findings and caveats: HLA-C-restricted CMV-specific TCR beta clonotypes prevailed in the ex vivo response. Carriage of CMV together with the relevant HLA was identifiable through cumulative public TCR beta family frequency.

TCRdb redid the calling of the reads with MiXCR, one entry per CDR3 protein. This table has 600,000 to 700,000 distinct CDR3 sequences, around 30% appearing once. This clonotype was seen many times. Its antigen is not known. The V segment lost 7 bases and the J segment 4 bases; nucleotides outside the gene matches: 7. CDR1 is SGHTA, CDR2 FQGNSA, per germline. The CDR3 totals 14 residues. The sample consisted of cultured PBMCs, taken from culture after CMV antigen stimulation. The chain has TRBV7-2 and TRBJ1-1; 9 bases align to TRBD1. The source is a human donor in good health (CMV status not recorded). Some clones in this sample may be carry-over from other donors' samples. CDR3 protein: CASTPGQGSTEAFF. Written as DNA, the CDR3 is TGTGCCAGCACCCCCGGACAGGGGAGCACTGAAGCTTTCTTT.